This T cell receptor beta chain is from a study of T cells in tuberculosis. The repertoire was sequenced with immunoSEQ multiplex PCR; TCRdb's copy has only in-frame clones and lacks some. In the table there are some 31,000 clones, over 90% of which are singletons. In the case of this clone: As yet, its antigen is unknown.

Study observations and caveats: Smaller alpha distances in active tuberculosis partly reflected shorter CDR3-alpha lengths.

This CDR3 has 17 residues. Unsorted cryopreserved PBMC were sequenced, averaging about 92,000 T cells per clinical donor. This clonotype originated in a donor aged 10-35 years with latent tuberculosis or without tuberculosis infection. The chain links TRBV21-1 to TRBJ1-2; TRBD1 was called by the table and not checked on the DNA. TRBV21-1 is deemed a pseudogene. Sequencing was performed on PBMCs. The CDR3 reads CASSKQVDRGSRNGYTF. For the CDR3, the DNA is TGTGCCAGCAGCAAACAAGTGGACAGGGGGAGTCGGAATGGCTACACCTTC.